This T cell receptor beta chain was found in a study of early T cells in non-severe SARS-CoV-2 infection. Unique molecular identifiers (one per individual cDNA molecule) were attached. TCRdb independently ran MiXCR on the 5' RACE reads; one entry per CDR3 protein. This table has 28,000 or so distinct CDR3 sequences, 3.5% to 4.5% appearing once. Sequencing input: whole blood. The sequence came from an adult who was a healthcare worker with PCR-confirmed SARS-CoV-2 infection or an uninfected control (not recorded which).

Here the CDR3 DNA reads TGCAGTGCTAGAGATCGGGGGCACGAGCAGTACTTC. This codes for CSARDRGHEQYF. The chain carries TRBV20-1 and TRBJ2-7; D assignment may be TRBD1 or TRBD2 (6 bases each). The germline gives CDR1 DFQATT, CDR2 SNEGSKA (reference sequence). The CDR3 extends over 12 amino acids. V shed 0 bases and J shed 5 bases, with 8 bases lying between them.